This entry features one T cell receptor (beta chain) sequence. The data originate from a study of blood T cell repertoires in COVID-19. For the study at large: Acute and convalescent COVID-19 samples came from the United States, Italy and Spain. The cDNA or gDNA used as material had been derived from T cells, B-cell-depleted T cells, or PBMCs.

CDR1 is MNHEY, CDR2 SMNVEV, per germline (reference sequence). This CDR3 spans 14 amino acids. With 2 bases clipped from V and 6 bases from J, the junction kept 4 bases outside the gene matches. Authors' processing steps: Estimated nucleated cell counts came from reference gene primer amplification. Assay: immunoSEQ multiplex PCR; the TCRdb copy retains only in-frame clones and omits some. V and J calls and clone size follow that table, whereas D and trimming were derived from the DNA. The repertoire holds roughly 160,000 clones, with around 83% as singletons. This TCR derives from a woman in her 70s who had recovered from COVID-19. Sequencing was carried out using peripheral blood. The V call is TRBV27, the J call TRBJ2-4, with 7 positions matching TRBD1. The DNA for the CDR3 is TGTGCCAGCAGTTTACGGGACAGCCGAAACATTCAGTACTTC. This sequence encodes CASSLRDSRNIQYF.